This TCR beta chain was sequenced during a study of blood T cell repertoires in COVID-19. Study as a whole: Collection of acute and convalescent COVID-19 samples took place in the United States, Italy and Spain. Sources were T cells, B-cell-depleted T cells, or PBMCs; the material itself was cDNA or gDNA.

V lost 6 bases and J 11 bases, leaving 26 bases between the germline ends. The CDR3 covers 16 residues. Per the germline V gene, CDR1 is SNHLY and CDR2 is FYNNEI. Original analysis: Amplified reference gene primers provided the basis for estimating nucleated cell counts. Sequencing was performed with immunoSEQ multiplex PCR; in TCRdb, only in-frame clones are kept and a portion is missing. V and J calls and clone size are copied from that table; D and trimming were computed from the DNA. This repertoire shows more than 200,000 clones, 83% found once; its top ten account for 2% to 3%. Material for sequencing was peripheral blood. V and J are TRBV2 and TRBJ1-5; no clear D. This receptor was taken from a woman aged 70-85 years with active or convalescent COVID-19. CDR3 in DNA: TGTGCCAGCAGCGCACCTTTCAAGGGAGTGCACGGCACCCAGCATTTT. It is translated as CASSAPFKGVHGTQHF.